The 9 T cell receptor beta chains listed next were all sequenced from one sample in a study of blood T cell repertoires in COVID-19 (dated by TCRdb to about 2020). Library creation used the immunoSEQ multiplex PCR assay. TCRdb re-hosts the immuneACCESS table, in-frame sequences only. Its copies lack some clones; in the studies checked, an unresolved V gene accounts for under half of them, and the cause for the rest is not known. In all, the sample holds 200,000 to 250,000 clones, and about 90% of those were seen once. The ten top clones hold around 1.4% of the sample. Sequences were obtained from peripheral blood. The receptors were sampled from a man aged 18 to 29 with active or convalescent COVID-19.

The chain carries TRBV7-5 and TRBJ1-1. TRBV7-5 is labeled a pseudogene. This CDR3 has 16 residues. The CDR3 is CVRSKTQGRGGTEAFF. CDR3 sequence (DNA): TGTGTCAGAAGCAAAACACAGGGTCGGGGGGGCACTGAAGCTTTCTTT.

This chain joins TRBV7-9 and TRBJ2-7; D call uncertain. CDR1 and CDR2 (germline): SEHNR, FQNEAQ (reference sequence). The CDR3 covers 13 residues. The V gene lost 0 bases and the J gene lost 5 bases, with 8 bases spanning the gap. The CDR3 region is CASSLASPNEQYF. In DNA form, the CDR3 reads TGTGCCAGCAGCTTAGCGTCCCCTAACGAGCAGTACTTC. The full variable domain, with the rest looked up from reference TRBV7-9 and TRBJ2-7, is DTGVSQNPRHKITKRGQNVTFRCDPISEHNRLYWYRQTLGQGPEFLTYFQNEAQLEKSRLLSDRFSAERPKGSFSTLEIQRTEQGDSAMYLCASSLASPNEQYFGPGTRLTVT.

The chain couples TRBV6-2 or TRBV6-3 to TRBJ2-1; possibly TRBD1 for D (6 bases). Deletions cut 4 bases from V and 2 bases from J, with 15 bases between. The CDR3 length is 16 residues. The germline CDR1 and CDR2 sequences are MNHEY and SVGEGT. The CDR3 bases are TGTGCCAGCAGTTTAACCACAGGGCTGGCCTACAATGAGCAGTTCTTC. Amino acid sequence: CASSLTTGLAYNEQFF.

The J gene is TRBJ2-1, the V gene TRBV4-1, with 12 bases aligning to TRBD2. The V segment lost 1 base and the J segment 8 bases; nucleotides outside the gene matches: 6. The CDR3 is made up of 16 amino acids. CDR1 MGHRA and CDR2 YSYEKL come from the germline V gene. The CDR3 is CASSQGLAGVIYEQFF. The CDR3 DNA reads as TGCGCCAGCAGCCAAGGACTAGCGGGAGTAATCTATGAGCAGTTCTTC.

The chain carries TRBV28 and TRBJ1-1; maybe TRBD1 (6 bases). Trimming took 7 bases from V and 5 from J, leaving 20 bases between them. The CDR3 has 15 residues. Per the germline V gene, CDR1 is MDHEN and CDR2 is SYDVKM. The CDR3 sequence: CASTLASRGWTEAFF. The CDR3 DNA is TGTGCCAGCACTTTGGCGTCCAGGGGTTGGACTGAAGCTTTCTTT.

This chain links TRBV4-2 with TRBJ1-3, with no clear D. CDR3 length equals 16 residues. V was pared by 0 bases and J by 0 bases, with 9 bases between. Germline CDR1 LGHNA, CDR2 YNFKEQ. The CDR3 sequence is CASSQEAGASGNTIYF. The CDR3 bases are TGTGCCAGCAGCCAAGAGGCCGGAGCCTCTGGAAACACCATATATTTT.

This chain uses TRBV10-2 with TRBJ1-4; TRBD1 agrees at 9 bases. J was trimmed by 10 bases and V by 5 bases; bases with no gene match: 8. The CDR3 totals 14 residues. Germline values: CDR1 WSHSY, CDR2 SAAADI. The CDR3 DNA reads TGCGCCAGCAGTATTGGGACAGGGCTAGCAAAACTGTTTTTT. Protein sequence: CASSIGTGLAKLFF.

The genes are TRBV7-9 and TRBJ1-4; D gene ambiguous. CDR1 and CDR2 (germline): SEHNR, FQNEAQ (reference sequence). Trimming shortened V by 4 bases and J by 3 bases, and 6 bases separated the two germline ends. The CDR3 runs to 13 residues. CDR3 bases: TGTGCCAGCAGCTACACGTCTAATGAAAAACTGTTTTTT. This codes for CASSYTSNEKLFF.

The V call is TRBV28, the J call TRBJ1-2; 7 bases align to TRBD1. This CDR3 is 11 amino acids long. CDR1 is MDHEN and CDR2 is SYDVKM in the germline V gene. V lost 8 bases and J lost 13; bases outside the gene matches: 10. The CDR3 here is CASHRGRQSTF. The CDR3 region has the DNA TGTGCCAGCCATAGGGGGCGCCAGTCCACCTTC.